One sample yielded the 17 T cell receptor beta chains listed below, sequenced in a study of blood T cell repertoires in COVID-19. Using immunoSEQ multiplex PCR, the repertoire was profiled, and TCRdb retains in-frame clones only, with some absent. The sample has about 72,000 clones; 91% are singletons. Sequencing was done on a sample of peripheral blood. The receptors were sampled from an older woman with active COVID-19.

The chain joins TRBV18 to TRBJ1-1; TRBD1 aligns across 8 bases. J lost 7 bases, V lost 4 bases, and 8 bases had no gene match. Germline lookup yields CDR1 KGHSH and CDR2 LQKENI. The CDR3 consists of 14 residues. This CDR3 reads CASSRSTGADEAFF. As DNA, the CDR3 is TGTGCCAGCTCACGATCGACAGGGGCCGATGAAGCTTTCTTT. Complete variable domain (other parts from reference TRBV18 and TRBJ1-1): NAGVMQNPRHLVRRRGQEARLRCSPMKGHSHVYWYRQLPEEGLKFMVYLQKENIIDESGMPKERFSAEFPKEGPSILRIQQVVRGDSAAYFCASSRSTGADEAFFGQGTRLTVV.

The table lists this clone with a few counts. The chain is built from TRBV5-1 and TRBJ1-5; D possibly corresponds to TRBD1 (5 bases). CDR1 and CDR2 from the germline V gene are SGHRS and YFSETQ. This CDR3 spans 13 amino acids. Trimming stripped 3 bases from V and 2 bases from J, with 6 bases between. The CDR3 region has the DNA TGCGCCAGCAGCTCGGGGGGCAATCAGCCCCAGCATTTT. Amino acids: CASSSGGNQPQHF.

CDR3 nucleotides: TGTGCCAGCAGCCCGAAAGGACTAGCCGGAAACGAGCAGTACTTC. It encodes CASSPKGLAGNEQYF. The chain uses TRBV3-1 (or the pseudogene TRBV3-2) and TRBJ2-7, with 8 bases identical to TRBD2. The CDR3 covers 15 residues. Germline CDR1 is LGHDT and CDR2 is YNNKEL (reference sequence). Trimming cost V 4 bases and J 5 bases; bases outside gene matches: 10.

The J gene is TRBJ2-7, the V gene TRBV5-1, with D possibly being TRBD1 (6 bases). Trimming shortened V by 3 bases and J by 3 bases, and 10 bases separated the two germline ends. This CDR3 contains 13 residues. Per the germline V gene, CDR1 is SGHRS and CDR2 is YFSETQ. CDR3 sequence: CASSWTADYEQYF. Here the CDR3 DNA reads TGCGCCAGCAGCTGGACAGCAGACTACGAGCAGTACTTC.

This chain uses TRBV19 with TRBJ1-1, with no clear D. Germline lookup yields CDR1 LNHDA and CDR2 SQIVND (reference sequence). Trimming cost V 3 bases and J 7 bases, with 21 bases left between them. The CDR3 is 16 residues long. The CDR3 DNA sequence: TGTGCCAGTAGTATCTCCGGCGGGCACCGGAGCGGTGAAGCTTTCTTT. Translating gives CASSISGGHRSGEAFF.

V is TRBV12-2 and J is TRBJ2-7; TRBD2, as called in the table, went unchecked against the DNA. TRBV12-2 is a pseudogene. The CDR3 contains 20 residues. Written as DNA, the CDR3 is TGTGCAAGTCGCTTAGCGCAGGAGCGGGACACCCCCAAGAGCTCCTACGAGCAGTACTTC. Translated: CASRLAQERDTPKSSYEQYF.

This clone was counted a single time. The rearrangement joins TRBV28 to TRBJ1-2, with 7 bases identical to TRBD1. The germline V gene has CDR1 MDHEN and CDR2 SYDVKM. V dropped 7 bases and J dropped 4; count of bases not matched to a gene: 3. This CDR3 region has 12 residues. CDR3 residues: CASISGGYGYTF. CDR3 nucleotide sequence: TGTGCCAGCATCTCAGGGGGCTATGGCTACACCTTC.

The gene calls are TRBV30 and TRBJ2-1, with TRBD1 matching over 11 bases. With 3 bases clipped from V and 6 bases from J, the junction kept 1 base outside the gene matches. The CDR3 extends over 13 amino acids. Looked up from germline, CDR1 is GTSNPN and CDR2 is SVGIG (reference sequence). CDR3 in DNA: TGTGCCTGGAGGGACAGGGGGCGCAATGAGCAGTTCTTC. The encoded protein is CAWRDRGRNEQFF.

The rearrangement joins TRBV5-1 to TRBJ2-2, with D unresolved. V shed 1 base and J shed 0 bases, with 10 bases lying between them. The CDR3 is 16 amino acids. CDR1 is SGHRS and CDR2 is YFSETQ in the germline V gene. CDR3 nucleotide sequence: TGCGCCAGCAGCTTGTGGTTACGGGCGAACACCGGGGAGCTGTTTTTT. This gives the protein CASSLWLRANTGELFF.

J is TRBJ2-4 and V is TRBV3-1 (or the pseudogene TRBV3-2), with unresolved D. The CDR3 contains 17 residues. Germline CDR1 and CDR2: LGHDT and YNNKEL (reference sequence). V dropped 4 bases and J dropped 1 base, with 17 bases sitting between them. The CDR3 region has the DNA TGTGCCAGCAGCCGCTCAGGAAACCGCGCGGCCAAAAACATTCAGTACTTC. The encoded protein is CASSRSGNRAAKNIQYF.

The chain recombines TRBV6-6 with TRBJ1-2; 7 nucleotides match TRBD1. The J segment lost 8 bases and the V segment lost 5 bases, leaving 11 bases of the junction unmatched. Germline-derived CDR1 and CDR2 are MNHNY and SVGAGI (reference sequence). This CDR3 has 14 amino acids. The DNA of the CDR3 is TGTGCCAGCAGTGACAGGGATATGAGGAAGGGCTACACCTTC. Amino acids: CASSDRDMRKGYTF.

This clone came up once. The rearrangement links TRBV5-1 to TRBJ1-3, with a tentative D call TRBD1 (5 bases). The CDR3 sequence is 13 residues long. V shed 8 bases and J shed 1 base, with 10 bases lying between them. Germline assignment: CDR1 SGHRS and CDR2 YFSETQ. The CDR3 coding sequence is TGCGCCAGTACACCAGGGTCTGGAAACACCATATATTTT. It specifies CASTPGSGNTIYF.

This clone has a handful of counts. The chain is built from TRBV6-5 and TRBJ1-1; no reliable D call. The CDR3 runs 14 residues. V lost 6 bases to trimming and J lost 4 bases, with 15 bases between them. In germline, CDR1 is MNHEY, CDR2 SVGAGI. CDR3 loop: CASRTGRLGTEAFF. The CDR3 DNA sequence: TGTGCCAGCAGAACCGGAAGACTGGGCACTGAAGCTTTCTTT.

The DNA of the CDR3 is TGTGCCAGTAGTCCCGGGCGGGAGAGAAATACGCAGTATTTT. Encoded protein: CASSPGRERNTQYF. This chain connects TRBV19 to TRBJ2-3, with 7 bases identical to TRBD2. This CDR3 contains 14 residues. Trimming at V came to 5 bases and at J to 7 bases, leaving 9 bases not matched to a gene. In germline, CDR1 is LNHDA, CDR2 SQIVND (reference sequence).

The chain links TRBV5-1 to TRBJ1-2; TRBD1 matches at 10 bases. The CDR3 totals 15 residues. In germline, CDR1 is SGHRS, CDR2 YFSETQ. Losses at the gene ends were 2 bases for V and 3 bases for J; bases not matched to a gene: 4. CDR3 nucleotides: TGCGCCAGCAGCTTTGAGACAGGGGGCCACTATGGCTACACCTTC. It codes for CASSFETGGHYGYTF.

The chain has TRBV5-1 and TRBJ1-1; D unclear. Between the trimmed V and J ends, which lost 3 bases and 5 bases, there was a span of 11 bases. Germline assignment: CDR1 SGHRS and CDR2 YFSETQ. The CDR3 contains 13 residues. The CDR3 coding sequence is TGCGCCAGCAGCTCACCTCGAGGGACTGAAGCTTTCTTT. Encoded protein: CASSSPRGTEAFF.

The CDR3 DNA follows: TGTGCCAGTAGTACGTGGACTAGCGGTAGCAGCTCCTACGAGCAGTACTTC. Amino acid sequence: CASSTWTSGSSSYEQYF. V usage is TRBV19 and J usage is TRBJ2-7, with 10 nucleotides matching TRBD2. The CDR3 is 17 amino acids. The germline gives CDR1 LNHDA, CDR2 SQIVND (reference sequence). Trimming at V came to 4 bases and at J to 0 bases, leaving 9 bases not matched to a gene.